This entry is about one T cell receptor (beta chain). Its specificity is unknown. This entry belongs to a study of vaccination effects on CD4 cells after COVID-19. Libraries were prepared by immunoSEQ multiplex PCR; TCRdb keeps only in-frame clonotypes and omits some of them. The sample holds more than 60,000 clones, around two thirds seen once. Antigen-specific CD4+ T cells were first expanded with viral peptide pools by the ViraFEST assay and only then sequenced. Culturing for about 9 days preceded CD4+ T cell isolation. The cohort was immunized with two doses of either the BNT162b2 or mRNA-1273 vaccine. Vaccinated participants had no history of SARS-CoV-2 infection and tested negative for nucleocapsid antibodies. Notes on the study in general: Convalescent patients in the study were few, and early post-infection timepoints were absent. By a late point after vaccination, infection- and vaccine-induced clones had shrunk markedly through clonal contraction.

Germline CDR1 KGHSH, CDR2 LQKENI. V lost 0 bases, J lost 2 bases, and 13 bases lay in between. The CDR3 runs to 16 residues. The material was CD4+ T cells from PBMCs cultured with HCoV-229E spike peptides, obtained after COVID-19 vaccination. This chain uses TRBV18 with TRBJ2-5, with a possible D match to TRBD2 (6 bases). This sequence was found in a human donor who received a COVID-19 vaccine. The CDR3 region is CASSPPEAGLQETQYF. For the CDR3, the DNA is TGTGCCAGCTCACCACCGGAGGCGGGGTTACAAGAGACCCAGTACTTC.